This T cell receptor beta chain was captured in a study of T cell changes during pregnancy in multiple sclerosis. Sequenced by immunoSEQ multiplex PCR; TCRdb stores in-frame clones only, minus some. The table records approximately 44,000 clones, around 93% of them present only once. V dropped 4 bases and J dropped 7 bases, with 8 bases sitting between them. The germline gives CDR1 MNHNY, CDR2 SVGAGI (reference sequence). The CDR3 has 12 residues. The sequenced sample was CD4+ T cells from peripheral blood mononuclear cells, obtained in the third trimester of pregnancy. The sequence derives from a female donor with multiple sclerosis, enrolled in a pregnancy study. V gene TRBV6-6 combines with J gene TRBJ2-1; D might be TRBD1 (5 bases). CDR3 residues: CASSSGWNEQFF. The CDR3 DNA reads as TGTGCCAGCAGTTCAGGGTGGAATGAGCAGTTCTTC.